The rows below give T cell receptor beta chains drawn from one sample of a study of CD8+CD57+ T cells in acquired aplastic anemia. Each CDR3 protein gets one entry after TCRdb re-called the reads with MiXCR. The repertoire holds hundreds of thousands of distinct CDR3 sequences, about a third seen once, with 0.7% to 1% in the top ten. Sequenced: sorted CD4+, CD8+, or CD8+CD57+ T cells (not recorded which) from PBMCs. All receptors come from a human donor with aplastic anemia. Both conserved end residues are part of each CDR3. Each record gives: clone size, CDR3 length, V gene, D gene, J gene, CDR3 protein, CDR3 DNA. The D gene is left open where the match is weak. Not all rows give a size; the values are once, few, many and, for expanded clones, a class.

size: once
length: 11
V: TRBV29-1
D: -
J: TRBJ1-1
CDR3: CSVEDATEAFF
DNA: TGCAGCGTCGAAGACGCCACTGAAGCTTTCTTT

size: many
length: 14
V: TRBV20-1
D: -
J: TRBJ1-3
CDR3: CSAPKLETGNTIYF
DNA: TGCAGTGCCCCTAAACTGGAAACTGGAAACACCATATATTTT

size: -
length: 16
V: TRBV19
D: -
J: TRBJ2-4
CDR3: CASTRPTGVGKNIQYF
DNA: TGTGCCAGTACCCGCCCCACGGGAGTGGGCAAAAACATTCAGTACTTC

size: -
length: 16
V: TRBV20-1
D: -
J: TRBJ2-7
CDR3: CSARDRVRASSNERYF
DNA: TGCAGTGCTAGAGATCGGGTCCGGGCTAGCAGCAACGAGCGGTACTTC

size: -
length: 14
V: TRBV7-8
D: -
J: TRBJ1-1
CDR3: CASSERTAGTEAFF
DNA: TGTGCCAGCAGCGAACGGACAGCCGGCACTGAGGCTTTCTTT

size: -
length: 15
V: TRBV2
D: -
J: TRBJ2-2
CDR3: CASSDWGRNTGELFF
DNA: TGTGCCAGCAGTGATTGGGGGCGCAACACCGGGGAGCTGTTTTTT

size: many
length: 15
V: TRBV7-9
D: -
J: TRBJ2-7
CDR3: CASSLASLVSYEQYF
DNA: TGTGCCAGCAGCTTAGCTAGCCTAGTATCCTACGAGCAGTACTTC

size: -
length: 13
V: TRBV20-1
D: TRBD1
J: TRBJ1-4
CDR3: CSAPGTGIEKLFF
DNA: TGCAGTGCTCCCGGGACAGGGATTGAAAAACTGTTTTTT

size: -
length: 15
V: TRBV7-6
D: -
J: TRBJ2-7
CDR3: CASSSLGGSSYEQYF
DNA: TGTGCCAGCAGCTCCCTCGGCGGAAGCTCCTACGAGCAGTACTTC

size: -
length: 14
V: TRBV20-1
D: -
J: TRBJ1-1
CDR3: CSARVGPQNTEAFF
DNA: TGCAGTGCTAGAGTAGGGCCCCAGAACACTGAAGCTTTCTTT

size: -
length: 15
V: TRBV7-9
D: -
J: TRBJ2-7
CDR3: CASSFSRGRPYEQYF
DNA: TGTGCCAGCAGCTTTTCTAGGGGCCGCCCCTACGAGCAGTACTTC

size: few
length: 15
V: TRBV5-5
D: -
J: TRBJ2-3
CDR3: CASSFSGQITDTQYF
DNA: TGTGCCAGCAGCTTTAGCGGACAGATCACAGATACGCAGTATTTT

size: many
length: 14
V: TRBV2
D: -
J: TRBJ1-1
CDR3: CASSGEGFGTEAFF
DNA: TGTGCCAGCAGTGGAGAGGGGTTTGGCACTGAAGCTTTCTTT

size: many
length: 15
V: TRBV2
D: -
J: TRBJ2-2
CDR3: CASSERSGRTGELFF
DNA: TGTGCCAGCAGTGAAAGGTCGGGGAGGACCGGGGAGCTGTTTTTT

size: -
length: 14
V: TRBV5-4
D: -
J: TRBJ1-2
CDR3: CASRGVVGGYGYTF
DNA: TGTGCCAGCAGAGGGGTGGTCGGGGGCTATGGCTACACCTTC

size: few
length: 16
V: TRBV2
D: -
J: TRBJ1-2
CDR3: CASSTSVRDRRYGYTF
DNA: -

size: few
length: 14
V: TRBV10-3
D: -
J: TRBJ1-5
CDR3: CASCEVTDNQPQHF
DNA: TGTGCCAGTTGTGAAGTTACAGATAATCAGCCCCAGCATTTT

size: few
length: 14
V: TRBV19
D: TRBD1
J: TRBJ2-2
CDR3: CASSMTGETGELFF
DNA: TGTGCCAGTAGTATGACAGGGGAAACCGGGGAGCTGTTTTTT

size: many
length: 13
V: TRBV20-1
D: -
J: TRBJ1-2
CDR3: CSAVSGTSGGYTF
DNA: TGCAGTGCCGTGTCCGGGACATCGGGTGGCTACACCTTC

size: -
length: 14
V: TRBV24-1
D: -
J: TRBJ1-2
CDR3: CATSGIRDIDGYTF
DNA: TGTGCCACCAGTGGTATAAGGGACATTGATGGCTACACCTTC

size: few
length: 17
V: TRBV24-1
D: -
J: TRBJ2-3
CDR3: CATSDSLTRRNTDTQYF
DNA: TGTGCCACCAGTGATTCGCTGACTCGCCGCAACACAGATACGCAGTATTTT

size: many
length: 14
V: TRBV2
D: -
J: TRBJ2-5
CDR3: CASREGPLKETQYF
DNA: TGTGCCAGCAGGGAAGGGCCGCTTAAAGAGACCCAGTACTTC

size: many
length: 12
V: TRBV20-1
D: -
J: TRBJ2-1
CDR3: CSARGGYNEQFF
DNA: TGCAGTGCTAGAGGTGGCTACAATGAGCAGTTCTTC

size: few
length: 17
V: TRBV27
D: -
J: TRBJ2-1
CDR3: CASSFPSFPSSYNEQFF
DNA: TGTGCCAGCAGTTTCCCTTCCTTCCCCAGCTCCTACAATGAGCAGTTCTTC

size: -
length: 14
V: TRBV4-3
D: TRBD1
J: TRBJ2-4
CDR3: CASSLSRQGNIQYF
DNA: TGCGCCAGCAGTCTTTCGCGACAGGGAAACATTCAGTACTTC

size: many
length: 15
V: TRBV15
D: -
J: TRBJ1-4
CDR3: CATSRDRQVNEKLFF
DNA: TGTGCCACCAGCAGAGATCGACAGGTTAATGAAAAACTGTTTTTT

size: few
length: 14
V: TRBV20-1
D: -
J: TRBJ1-1
CDR3: CSARDSAGGAEAFF
DNA: TGCAGTGCTAGAGATTCGGCAGGTGGGGCTGAAGCTTTCTTT